This passage covers 20 T cell receptor beta chains from one sample sequenced in a study of T-cell memory formation after mild COVID-19. A single record per CDR3 protein comes from TCRdb applying MiXCR to the 5' RACE reads. The top ten clones hold 28% of a sample with nearly 110,000 distinct CDR3 sequences, about a sixth of them seen once. Sequenced: PBMCs or a T cell subset sorted from them (not recorded which). Receptor source: an adult woman who had mild COVID-19 (a few samples of this study predate the infection). Cell type and time point are not known.

The V call is TRBV29-1, the J call TRBJ2-3, with D possibly matching TRBD2 (5 bases). This CDR3 has 16 amino acids. V shed 3 bases and J shed 2 bases, with 18 bases lying between them. Germline V gene lookup returns CDR1 SQVTM and CDR2 ANQGSEA. CDR3 DNA: TGCAGCGTTGACTACGGACTTGCACTCGACACAGATACGCAGTATTTT. This gives the protein CSVDYGLALDTDTQYF.

The rearrangement joins TRBV12-3 or TRBV12-4 to TRBJ2-7, with 10 bases fitting TRBD2. The trim removed 3 bases at V and 0 bases at J, leaving 5 bases unmatched. The CDR3 has 16 residues. CDR3 sequence (DNA): TGTGCCAGCAGTTTTAGGCTAGCGGGGGCCTCCTACGAGCAGTACTTC. This codes for CASSFRLAGASYEQYF.

This clonotype was observed a few times. The chain couples TRBV5-6 to TRBJ2-1, with TRBD2 matching over 7 bases. The ends lost 0 bases at V and 8 bases at J; junction bases unmatched: 8. This CDR3 contains 15 residues. Germline lookup yields CDR1 SGHDT and CDR2 YYEEEE. CDR3 in DNA: TGTGCCAGCAGCTTGGTAGTGGGAGGGATCCATGAGCAGTTCTTC. Translation gives CASSLVVGGIHEQFF.

This CDR3 reads CASSTQGTEAFF. Written as DNA, the CDR3 is TGTGCCAGCAGCACCCAGGGGACGGAAGCTTTCTTT. V gene TRBV11-2 combines with J gene TRBJ1-1; D may be TRBD1 (6 bases). CDR3 length: 12 amino acids. Trimming removed 5 bases from V and 8 bases from J, with 12 bases in between. CDR1 is SGHAT, CDR2 FQNNGV, per germline.

This clonotype came up a few times. This rearrangement joins TRBV6-5 to TRBJ2-3; D is perhaps TRBD2 (5 bases). The CDR3 has 15 amino acids. V was trimmed by 2 bases and J by 4 bases, leaving 13 bases between them. Germline V gene sequence: CDR1 MNHEY, CDR2 SVGAGI. CDR3 loop: CASSYPRSGADTQYF. The CDR3 DNA sequence: TGTGCCAGCAGTTACCCCCGGAGCGGCGCAGATACGCAGTATTTT.

V gene TRBV27 combines with J gene TRBJ2-7, with 10 positions matching TRBD2. The CDR3 is 15 residues long. Germline V gene lookup returns CDR1 MNHEY and CDR2 SMNVEV (reference sequence). Germline trimming cut 4 bases from V and 7 bases from J; bases unmatched to any gene: 10. The CDR3 sequence: CASSYFSGGAGEQYF. CDR3 DNA: TGTGCCAGCAGTTACTTCAGCGGGGGGGCCGGAGAGCAGTACTTC.

The sample holds a few counts of this clonotype. The chain joins TRBV5-6 to TRBJ2-2; no reliable D call. Trimming removed 2 bases at V and 0 bases at J, with 8 bases between. Per germline, CDR1 SGHDT and CDR2 YYEEEE. The length of the CDR3 is 15 residues. The CDR3 DNA sequence: TGTGCCAGCAGCTTCTACACTCCGAACACCGGGGAGCTGTTTTTT. Translated: CASSFYTPNTGELFF.

The J gene is TRBJ1-2, the V gene TRBV7-9; no definite D call. Germline CDR1 reads SEHNR; CDR2 reads FQNEAQ (reference sequence). The CDR3 is 15 residues long. V dropped 3 bases and J dropped 1 base, with 12 bases sitting between them. The CDR3 bases are TGTGCCAGCAGCTTCCCGTTGGCCAATAACTATGGCTACACCTTC. It encodes CASSFPLANNYGYTF.

This clonotype was detected a few times. The chain employs TRBV7-9 and TRBJ2-7, with D possibly matching TRBD1 (5 bases). CDR3 length: 15 amino acids. V was clipped by 5 bases and J by 0 bases, with 14 bases between them. The germline V gene has CDR1 SEHNR and CDR2 FQNEAQ (reference sequence). Written as DNA, the CDR3 is TGTGCCAGCAGCCTCGACGACAGACTCTCCTACGAGCAGTACTTC. It codes for CASSLDDRLSYEQYF.

The chain combines TRBV2 with TRBJ1-1; TRBD1 might be the D (5 bases). Germline assignment: CDR1 SNHLY and CDR2 FYNNEI. This CDR3 has 16 amino acids. V dropped 4 bases and J dropped 0 bases, with 15 bases sitting between them. This CDR3 reads CASSGKRQSMNTEAFF. CDR3 DNA: TGTGCCAGCAGTGGTAAACGACAGTCCATGAACACTGAAGCTTTCTTT.

The chain links TRBV6-2 or TRBV6-3 to TRBJ2-7; possibly TRBD1 or TRBD2 for D (5 bases each). Germline assignment: CDR1 MNHEY and CDR2 SVGEGT. CDR3 size: 15 residues. The germline V and J ends were trimmed by 6 bases and 0 bases, with 15 bases remaining between them. This CDR3 reads CASRGERYDSYEQYF. CDR3 in DNA: TGTGCCAGCAGGGGGGAGCGGTATGACTCCTACGAGCAGTACTTC.

This clonotype was counted once. V and J are TRBV4-1 and TRBJ1-5; D remains ambiguous. The CDR3 spans 15 residues. Trimming pared 1 base from V and 0 bases from J, leaving 7 bases between. The germline gives CDR1 MGHRA, CDR2 YSYEKL. CDR3 bases: TGCGCCAGCAGCCAAGTGTCAGCTAGCAATCAGCCCCAGCATTTT. This gives the protein CASSQVSASNQPQHF.

This chain uses TRBV5-1 with TRBJ2-6; no clear D gene. Germline lookup yields CDR1 SGHRS and CDR2 YFSETQ. CDR3 length equals 17 residues. Trimming removed 0 bases at V and 0 bases at J, with 10 bases between. CDR3 in amino acids: CASSLAEEFSGANVLTF. The CDR3 nucleotides read TGCGCCAGCAGCTTGGCCGAGGAGTTCTCTGGGGCCAACGTCCTGACTTTC.

V gene TRBV9 combines with J gene TRBJ2-1, with 9 bases that match TRBD2. The trim removed 3 bases at V and 2 bases at J, leaving 9 bases unmatched. The CDR3 has 17 amino acids. Germline V CDR1 and CDR2: SGDLS, YYNGEE. For the CDR3, the DNA is TGTGCCAGCAGCGAGAGGGGAGGGACTAGCCCCTACAATGAGCAGTTCTTC. Protein: CASSERGGTSPYNEQFF. The whole variable domain, remainder taken from reference TRBV9 and TRBJ2-1, is DSGVTQTPKHLITATGQRVTLRCSPRSGDLSVYWYQQSLDQGLQFLIQYYNGEERAKGNILERFSAQQFPDLHSELNLSSLELGDSALYFCASSERGGTSPYNEQFFGPGTRLTVL.

This sequence joins TRBV29-1 and TRBJ2-5; 11 bases match TRBD1. Trimming at V came to 6 bases and at J to 8 bases, leaving 11 bases not matched to a gene. CDR1 is SQVTM, CDR2 ANQGSEA, per germline. The CDR3 runs to 14 residues. The CDR3 bases are TGCAGCGTGGGCACCGGGACAGGGGGGAATACCCAGTACTTC. It yields the protein CSVGTGTGGNTQYF.

This clonotype appeared a few times. V is TRBV20-1 and J is TRBJ2-7; D unclear. The germline CDR1 and CDR2 sequences are DFQATT and SNEGSKA (reference sequence). Trimming shortened V by 0 bases and J by 7 bases, and 10 bases separated the two germline ends. This CDR3 has 12 amino acids. CDR3 coding DNA: TGCAGTGCTAGAGATGGGGTCGGGGAGCAGTACTTC. Its protein is CSARDGVGEQYF.

This chain uses TRBV20-1 with TRBJ2-7; weak D call: TRBD1 (6 bases). V shed 7 bases and J shed 2 bases, with 15 bases lying between them. The CDR3 extends over 13 amino acids. Germline V gives CDR1 DFQATT, CDR2 SNEGSKA (reference sequence). The chain's CDR3 is CSDLTGSAYEQYF. CDR3 in DNA: TGCAGTGATCTCACAGGGTCGGCCTACGAGCAGTACTTC.

The genes are TRBV6-5 and TRBJ1-1; unclear D gene. V was clipped by 7 bases and J by 0 bases, with 15 bases between them. The CDR3 covers 15 residues. Germline V gives CDR1 MNHEY, CDR2 SVGAGI. CDR3 amino acids: CASTPRVPMNTEAFF. CDR3 DNA: TGTGCCAGCACCCCTCGGGTCCCCATGAACACTGAAGCTTTCTTT.

This clonotype was observed a handful of times. The J gene is TRBJ1-3, the V gene TRBV20-1; 7 nucleotides line up with TRBD1. The germline CDR1 and CDR2 sequences are DFQATT and SNEGSKA (reference sequence). This CDR3 comprises 14 residues. V lost 5 bases and J lost 0; bases outside the gene matches: 4. CDR3 residues: CSAPGTDSGNTIYF. CDR3 sequence (DNA): TGCAGTGCTCCCGGGACAGACTCTGGAAACACCATATATTTT.

The sample holds a few counts of this clonotype. The gene calls are TRBV7-6 and TRBJ2-7, with unresolved D. This CDR3 is 13 amino acids long. Trimming shortened V by 5 bases and J by 3 bases, and 11 bases separated the two germline ends. Germline V gives CDR1 SGHVS, CDR2 FNYEAQ. In DNA form, the CDR3 reads TGTGCCAGCAGCCTCGAGGTTGGCTACGAGCAGTACTTC. Translating gives CASSLEVGYEQYF.